The T cell receptor (beta chain) under discussion was sequenced for a study of T cells in Graves' hyperthyroidism and ophthalmopathy. There were TCR beta CDR3 regions amplified from RNA transcripts. During a first-round RT-PCR of the TCR CDR3, the HTBI primer set was used. TCRdb processed the multiplex PCR reads anew with MiXCR; each CDR3 protein has one entry. Here the sample spans around 420,000 distinct CDR3 sequences, approximately 15% being singletons. This clonotype was counted only a few times. The CDR3 length is 15 residues. CDR1 is MNHNY and CDR2 is SVGAGI in the germline V gene (reference sequence). V dropped 3 bases and J dropped 0 bases, with 12 bases sitting between them. Uncontrolled infection, other autoimmune disease, pregnancy or lactation disqualified patients from enrolment.

Input material: blood. The chain carries TRBV6-6 and TRBJ2-7, with D hard to call. The TCR comes from a woman aged 18-29 years with Graves' hyperthyroidism. Here the CDR3 DNA reads TGTGCCAGCAGTTATACGGAGTCTCTCTCCTACGAGCAGTACTTC. This encodes CASSYTESLSYEQYF.